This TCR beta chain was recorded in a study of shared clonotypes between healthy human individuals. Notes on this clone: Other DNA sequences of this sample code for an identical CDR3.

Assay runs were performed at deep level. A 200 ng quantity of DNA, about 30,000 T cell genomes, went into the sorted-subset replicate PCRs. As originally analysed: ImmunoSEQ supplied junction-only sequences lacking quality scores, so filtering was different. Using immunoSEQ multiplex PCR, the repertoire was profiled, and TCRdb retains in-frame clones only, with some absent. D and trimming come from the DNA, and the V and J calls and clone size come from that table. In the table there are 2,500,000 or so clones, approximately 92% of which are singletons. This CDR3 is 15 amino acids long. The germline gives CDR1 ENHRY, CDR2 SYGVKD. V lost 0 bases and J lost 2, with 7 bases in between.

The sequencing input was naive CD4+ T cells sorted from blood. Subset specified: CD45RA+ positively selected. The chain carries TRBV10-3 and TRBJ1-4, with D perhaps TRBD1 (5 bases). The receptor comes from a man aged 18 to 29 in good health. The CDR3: CAISESGGTNEKLFF. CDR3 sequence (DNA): TGTGCCATCAGTGAGTCGGGGGGTACTAATGAAAAACTGTTTTTT.